The following is a TCR beta chain sequence with its context. This clonotype was observed many times. No cognate antigen has been identified for it. The input lacks base qualities; no much larger clone sits a single base away. What this sample's treatment or condition label stands for: allogeneic hematopoietic cell transplantation with graft depleted of TCRalphabeta T cells and CD19 B cells. Transplant recipients were children who received TCRalphabeta/CD19-depleted allogeneic hematopoietic cell grafts. The sample comes from a study of T-cell reconstitution after alpha-beta-depleted transplantation in children (TCRdb year 2016). With regard to the full study: Using TCR repertoire profiling, the study followed T-cell immune reconstitution in a quantitative way in children after TCRalphabeta/CD19-depleted allogeneic hematopoietic cell transplantation.

Libraries were prepared through PCR. Reads for this sample came from an Illumina HiSeq 2500. TCR library preparation used molecular barcoding, with unique molecular identifiers applied to normalize quantification of the TCRbeta repertoire. Clones were called with MiXCR by TCRdb after fastp trimmed the public reads at Q25, and only in-frame beta chains were retained. Each CDR3 protein appears once, grouped with its most common genes and DNA. Recorded for this sample are approximately 500,000 distinct CDR3 sequences; roughly a tenth of them occurred a single time. The ten largest clones represent 2% to 2.5% of the sample. What the authors observed across the whole study: In some patients, the high TCRbeta diversity seen at day 60 was put down to recipient T cells and intrathymic progenitors that had survived conditioning. The apparently early recovery of alphabetaT-cell counts about two months after transplant reportedly depended on only several hundred rapidly expanded clones that came from non-depleted graft cells. Hyperexpanded clone frequencies declined over subsequent months; after one year, T-cell counts and TCRbeta diversity were mostly attributed to newly produced T cells.

The material sequenced was PBMCs, taken before TCRalphabeta/CD19-depleted stem cell transplant. This receptor was identified in a child aged 2 to 9 with inherited bone marrow failure, due to receive a stem cell transplant.

The sequence in DNA is TGCAGCGGGAGGGCAGGGCAAGAGACCCAGTACTTC. Its protein is CSGRAGQETQYF. Recombination joined TRBV29-1 with TRBJ2-5, with a weak D call of TRBD2 (6 bases match). The germline V gene yields SQVTM for CDR1 and ANQGSEA for CDR2. Between the V and J ends, shortened by 7 bases and 2 bases respectively, the junction contains 11 bases. CDR3 length: 12 amino acids, cysteine to phenylalanine. The sequence is cut down to CDR3 DNA, 36 bases in frame from base 1.